A selection of T cell receptor beta chains follows, all from one sample in a study of T cells expressing NK-cell markers. TCRdb re-called the 5' RACE reads; every CDR3 protein appears as one record, without DNA. The listing records 400,000 to 450,000 distinct CDR3 sequences. The specimen sequenced was blood T cells: a sorted CD56 or NKG2C T cell subset, CD4+ or CD8+ T cells, or bulk PBMC T cells (not recorded which). The origin of the receptors is a woman aged 18 to 75 in good health. Both conserved end residues are part of each CDR3.

V gene	J gene	CDR3 protein
TRBV5-6	TRBJ2-3	CASSFEGFISTDTQYF
TRBV28	TRBJ2-2	CASSYFPGELFF
TRBV7-9	TRBJ2-1	CASSTIPSGENNEQFF
TRBV12-3/TRBV12-4	TRBJ1-2	CASSRTGAGYGYTF
TRBV20-1	TRBJ2-2	CSAGTGRTGELFF
TRBV19	TRBJ2-7	CASSMVADEAYEQYF
TRBV12-3/TRBV12-4	TRBJ1-2	CASSLGYYGYTF
TRBV7-3	TRBJ2-7	CASSFERGGSYEQYF
TRBV27	TRBJ1-1	CASSSDGGYTEAFF
TRBV30	TRBJ1-1	CAWRGGQGGTEAFF
TRBV25-1	TRBJ1-1	CASSENTEAFF
TRBV7-2	TRBJ1-3	CASSNNRQGGRGNTIYF
TRBV6-1	TRBJ2-7	CASSPGTGVGYEQYF
TRBV5-5	TRBJ1-2	CASSLAQAGGYTF
TRBV6-2/TRBV6-3	TRBJ2-1	CASSYAGVEQFF
TRBV12-3/TRBV12-4	TRBJ1-4	CASSLGASEKLFF
TRBV13	TRBJ1-3	CASSLGGFEGNTIYF
TRBV5-1	TRBJ2-1	CASSQTSGAYNEQFF
TRBV20-1	TRBJ1-1	CSAKGGTGGTNTEAFF
TRBV4-2	TRBJ2-2	CASSQEGTSGNELFF
TRBV11-1	TRBJ2-2	CASSFAGGDGELFF
TRBV7-9	TRBJ2-1	CASSLVSRGGRDEQFF
TRBV20-1	TRBJ2-3	CSTWTSGGGDTQYF
TRBV5-1	TRBJ2-2	CASSLVAAGELFF
TRBV5-4	TRBJ1-2	CASSEMSGVPYTF
TRBV7-9	TRBJ1-3	CASSSPGLQTGNTIYF
TRBV20-1	TRBJ1-4	CSAGGTNEKLFF
TRBV12-3/TRBV12-4	TRBJ2-7	CASSPRSAHSYEQYF
TRBV5-6	TRBJ2-2	CASSSTPVGGYTGELFF
TRBV20-1	TRBJ2-5	CSARPPGLAGGPRGETQYF
TRBV10-3	TRBJ2-7	CAISDVTYGTYEQYF
TRBV7-8	TRBJ2-7	CASSLQERAGYEQYF
TRBV7-9	TRBJ2-1	CASSRRAALYNEQFF
TRBV12-3/TRBV12-4	TRBJ2-5	CASSPEGARGETQYF
TRBV9	TRBJ2-3	CASSHGRSTDTQYF
TRBV12-3/TRBV12-4	TRBJ1-2	CATRPFYGYTF
TRBV27	TRBJ1-6	CASRTGTGNSPLHF
TRBV6-2/TRBV6-3	TRBJ1-2	CASSSKMHNYGYTF
TRBV7-2	TRBJ2-3	CASSSSRVTSATDTQYF
TRBV12-3/TRBV12-4	TRBJ2-5	CASSLETGAPETQYF
TRBV24-1	TRBJ2-1	CATSFSGPNNEQFF
TRBV4-3	TRBJ2-3	CASSQSLATRTDTQYF
TRBV7-6	TRBJ2-7	CASSPLIPPSEYYEQYF
TRBV27	TRBJ2-1	CASSPPSEYNEQFF
TRBV15	TRBJ2-1	CATSRDLESRQFF
TRBV7-2	TRBJ2-7	CASSLEPLAAEQYF
TRBV11-2	TRBJ1-1	CASSLTEYTEAFF
TRBV19	TRBJ1-1	CATEQGRDTEAFF
TRBV4-2	TRBJ2-5	CASSPSRSPEETQYF
TRBV2	TRBJ2-7	CASSEEREASYEQYF
TRBV12-3/TRBV12-4	TRBJ2-1	CASSPGTSGSNSEQFF
TRBV4-1	TRBJ2-5	CASSPLWAPQETQYF
TRBV28	TRBJ2-5	CASSLQGLGAVTQYF